Following are 25 T cell receptor beta chains from one sample sequenced in a study of blood T cell repertoires in COVID-19. Clones were sequenced by immunoSEQ multiplex PCR, and TCRdb holds only the in-frame ones, with some missing. The repertoire holds tens of thousands of clones, with approximately 88% as singletons. The sequencing input was peripheral blood. The receptors shown here come from a human donor in a cohort sampled during active COVID-19.

The chain is built from TRBV19 and TRBJ1-5; D possibly corresponds to TRBD1 (5 bases). V was shortened by 9 bases and J by 4 bases, with 16 bases between the two germline ends. From germline, CDR1 is LNHDA and CDR2 SQIVND (reference sequence). The CDR3 runs 14 residues. The CDR3 loop is CASRKPDRNQPQHF. The CDR3 DNA reads TGTGCCAGCAGAAAACCAGACAGAAATCAGCCCCAGCATTTT.

This rearrangement joins TRBV28 to TRBJ1-4, with a possible D match to TRBD1 (5 bases). The CDR3 runs to 14 residues. Per the germline V gene, CDR1 is MDHEN and CDR2 is SYDVKM. Between the trimmed V and J ends, which lost 2 bases and 8 bases, there was a span of 12 bases. In nucleotides, the CDR3 is TGTGCCAGCAGTTTAATGCAGGGTGGAGAAAAACTGTTTTTT. Translating it yields CASSLMQGGEKLFF.

The rearrangement links TRBV5-6 to TRBJ2-5; a weak D match, TRBD1 (8 bases). Trimming shortened V by 4 bases and J by 7 bases, and 23 bases separated the two germline ends. There are 16 residues in the CDR3. Germline V lookup: CDR1 SGHDT, CDR2 YYEEEE. CDR3 bases: TGTGCCAGCAGCGCGGGGGACAGGAAGGAATTCCGGACCCAGTACTTC. Translating gives CASSAGDRKEFRTQYF.

V is TRBV13 and J is TRBJ2-2; 9 nucleotides agree with TRBD2. The germline V gene has CDR1 PRHDT and CDR2 FYEKMQ (reference sequence). Losses at the gene ends were 5 bases for V and 1 base for J; bases not matched to a gene: 11. The CDR3 is made up of 18 amino acids. The CDR3 DNA reads as TGTGCCAGCAGCCCCCGACTAGCGGAGACCGTGAACACCGGGGAGCTGTTTTTT. Its translation is CASSPRLAETVNTGELFF. The variable domain in full, with the rest retrieved from reference TRBV13 and TRBJ2-2, is AAGVIQSPRHLIKEKRETATLKCYPIPRHDTVYWYQQGPGQDPQFLISFYEKMQSDKGSIPDRFSAQQFSDYHSELNMSSLELGDSALYFCASSPRLAETVNTGELFFGEGSRLTVL.

J is TRBJ2-1 and V is TRBV28; no firm D call. Germline loops: CDR1 MDHEN, CDR2 SYDVKM. The CDR3 contains 14 residues. V was pared by 6 bases and J by 3 bases, with 12 bases between. The CDR3 loop reads CASSRRVGYNEQFF. DNA of the CDR3: TGTGCCAGCAGCCGACGGGTAGGCTACAATGAGCAGTTCTTC. Full variable domain (outside the CDR3, taken from reference TRBV28 and TRBJ2-1): DVKVTQSSRYLVKRTGEKVFLECVQDMDHENMFWYRQDPGLGLRLIYFSYDVKMKEKGDIPEGYSVSREKKERFSLILESASTNQTSMYLCASSRRVGYNEQFFGPGTRLTVL.

The chain couples TRBV6-1 to TRBJ2-7; 7 positions agree with TRBD2. Germline CDR1 reads MNHNS; CDR2 reads SASEGT. The CDR3 sequence is 15 residues long. V lost 1 base, J lost 0 bases, and 3 bases stayed unmatched. CDR3 coding DNA: TGTGCCAGCAGTGAAGGGGCTAGCGGCTCCTACGAGCAGTACTTC. This translates into CASSEGASGSYEQYF.

In this sample, this clone turned up once. J is TRBJ1-1 and V is TRBV19, with D possibly being TRBD1 (6 bases). CDR1 is LNHDA, CDR2 SQIVND, per germline (reference sequence). The CDR3 consists of 13 residues. The V gene lost 5 bases and the J gene lost 8 bases, with 15 bases spanning the gap. The CDR3 nucleotides are TGTGCCAGTAGTGTACAGGGTGCCCCCGAAGCTTTCTTT. This gives the protein CASSVQGAPEAFF.

The rearrangement links TRBV28 to TRBJ2-5; 7 nucleotides line up with TRBD1. The germline V gene has CDR1 MDHEN and CDR2 SYDVKM. This CDR3 is 17 amino acids long. V shed 4 bases, J shed 1 base, and the junction held 12 bases outside the gene matches. The CDR3 protein is CASSSRDRPHTQETQYF. CDR3 bases: TGTGCCAGCAGTTCTAGGGACAGACCGCATACCCAAGAGACCCAGTACTTC.

CDR3 DNA: TGCAGCGTTGACAAGGGGACAAACTATGGCTACACCTTC. This sequence encodes CSVDKGTNYGYTF. The genes are TRBV29-1 and TRBJ1-2; D perhaps matches TRBD1 (6 bases). The CDR3 length is 13 residues. Trimming left V 3 bases short and J 2 bases short, with 10 bases between. The germline V gene has CDR1 SQVTM and CDR2 ANQGSEA.

This clone was seen only once. This rearrangement joins TRBV5-4 to TRBJ1-3; D is uncertain. The CDR3 length is 17 residues. CDR1 SGHNT and CDR2 YYREEE come from the germline V gene (reference sequence). Trimming removed 2 bases at V and 4 bases at J, with 19 bases between. The CDR3 DNA is TGTGCCAGCAGCTTCCGCACGCTTGAGGGATCGGGAAACACCATATATTTT. Amino acids: CASSFRTLEGSGNTIYF.

This clone is a singleton in its sample. The rearrangement links TRBV14 to TRBJ1-4; 7 nucleotides line up with TRBD1. This CDR3 is 15 amino acids long. Per the germline V gene, CDR1 is SGHDN and CDR2 is FVKESK. Germline trimming cut 6 bases from V and 8 bases from J; bases unmatched to any gene: 12. DNA of the CDR3: TGTGCCAGCAGACGTACAGGGGACGTGTGGGAAAAACTGTTTTTT. This sequence encodes CASRRTGDVWEKLFF.

The chain carries TRBV4-3 and TRBJ2-7; D is unclear. Looked up from germline, CDR1 is LGHNA and CDR2 is YSLEER. The CDR3 sequence is 16 residues long. V lost 0 bases, J lost 3 bases, and 15 bases lay in between. The CDR3 sequence: CASSQDLTTPVYEQYF. CDR3 coding DNA: TGCGCCAGCAGCCAAGATCTTACCACCCCAGTCTACGAGCAGTACTTC.

The chain has TRBV2 and TRBJ2-5; 9 positions match TRBD2. The CDR3 is 13 amino acids. CDR1 is SNHLY and CDR2 is FYNNEI in the germline V gene. V lost 10 bases to trimming and J lost 3 bases; unmatched junction nucleotides: 6. The CDR3 sequence is CATARLAEETQYF. The CDR3 nucleotides are TGTGCCACCGCTCGACTAGCGGAAGAGACCCAGTACTTC.

With regard to this clone: Other DNA sequences within the sample encode an identical CDR3. The chain links TRBV6-6 to TRBJ1-4; D unresolved. The V end was cut by 6 bases, the J end by 9 bases, with 17 bases between. Per the germline V gene, CDR1 is MNHNY and CDR2 is SVGAGI (reference sequence). CDR3 size: 14 residues. The CDR3 region has the DNA TGTGCCAGCAGCCCCCCTGGTCGACAACAAAAACTGTTTTTT. Translation: CASSPPGRQQKLFF.

This chain joins TRBV14 and TRBJ1-2; D is unclear. This CDR3 spans 13 amino acids. V was cut by 4 bases and J by 4 bases, with 10 bases left in between. Germline CDR1 and CDR2: SGHDN and FVKESK. The CDR3 coding sequence is TGTGCCAGCAGCCGTATCAGTTCCTATGGCTACACCTTC. Translating gives CASSRISSYGYTF.

This clone was counted once. V and J are TRBV6-5 and TRBJ2-7; D perhaps matches TRBD1 (6 bases). The germline V gene encodes CDR1 MNHEY and CDR2 SVGAGI. This CDR3 has 14 amino acids. V was shortened by 6 bases and J by 3 bases, with 15 bases between the two germline ends. The CDR3 DNA is TGTGCCAGCAGCCCCAGAGGGGACAACTACGAGCAGTACTTC. Amino acids: CASSPRGDNYEQYF.

The rearrangement links TRBV3-1 (or the pseudogene TRBV3-2) to TRBJ2-7, with 16 bases identical to TRBD2. Germline V gene sequence: CDR1 LGHDT, CDR2 YNNKEL (reference sequence). The CDR3 contains 19 residues. V lost 3 bases to trimming and J lost 3 bases; unmatched junction nucleotides: 11. In DNA form, the CDR3 reads TGTGCCAGCAGCCACCGGGGGGGGACTAGCGGGAGGGCAATCTACGAGCAGTACTTC. Its protein is CASSHRGGTSGRAIYEQYF.

The chain carries TRBV3-1 (or the pseudogene TRBV3-2) and TRBJ2-7; D ambiguous. Trimming removed 2 bases from V and 2 bases from J, with 13 bases in between. CDR1 and CDR2 (germline): LGHDT, YNNKEL (reference sequence). The CDR3 has 15 amino acids. CDR3 bases: TGTGCCAGCAGCCAAAAAGTCAGACAAGCCTACGAGCAGTACTTC. Its protein product is CASSQKVRQAYEQYF.

The chain carries TRBV6-2 or TRBV6-3 and TRBJ1-3, with 7 bases fitting TRBD1. CDR3 size: 12 residues. Per the germline V gene, CDR1 is MNHEY and CDR2 is SVGEGT. The junction had 3 bases not matched to a gene; V was cut back by 5 bases and J by 8 bases. CDR3 in DNA: TGTGCCAGCAGTCCCACAGGGGACACCATATATTTT. Protein sequence: CASSPTGDTIYF.

Here the CDR3 reads CASSSVAGTYSTDTQYF. The DNA for the CDR3 is TGTGCCAGCAGTTCTGTAGCGGGGACCTATAGCACAGATACGCAGTATTTT. The V gene is TRBV27, the J gene TRBJ2-3, with 8 bases lining up with TRBD2. V lost 4 bases to trimming and J lost 0 bases; unmatched junction nucleotides: 9. CDR3 length equals 17 residues. Germline V gene sequence: CDR1 MNHEY, CDR2 SMNVEV (reference sequence).

The chain employs TRBV4-3 and TRBJ2-3; 9 nucleotides match TRBD2. V lost 1 base, J lost 3 bases, and 8 bases stayed unmatched. The CDR3 has 17 residues. Germline V gene lookup returns CDR1 LGHNA and CDR2 YSLEER. The CDR3: CASSQGVSGSNTDTQYF. In DNA form, the CDR3 reads TGCGCCAGCAGCCAAGGGGTTAGCGGGAGTAATACAGATACGCAGTATTTT.

The chain employs TRBV9 and TRBJ2-1; D remains ambiguous. Per the germline V gene, CDR1 is SGDLS and CDR2 is YYNGEE. Deletions cut 3 bases from V and 7 bases from J, with 8 bases between. The CDR3 contains 12 residues. The CDR3: CASSASTNEQFF. The CDR3, as DNA: TGTGCCAGCAGCGCGAGCACGAATGAGCAGTTCTTC.

The rearrangement uses TRBV27 and TRBJ1-6; D uncertain. The germline V gene has CDR1 MNHEY and CDR2 SMNVEV (reference sequence). The CDR3 loop spans 14 amino acids. V was shortened by 8 bases and J by 8 bases, with 16 bases between the two germline ends. This CDR3 reads CASRDQSWYSPLHF. In DNA form, the CDR3 reads TGTGCCAGCCGCGATCAATCATGGTATTCACCCCTCCACTTT.

This chain connects TRBV5-6 to TRBJ2-2, with TRBD1 matching over 7 bases. Germline CDR1 reads SGHDT; CDR2 reads YYEEEE. CDR3 size: 19 residues. Trimming removed 4 bases from V and 5 bases from J; junction bases left unmatched: 20. The DNA of the CDR3 is TGTGCCAGCAGCGAAGATAGACAACACAGGGGAAAGTTGACCGGGGAGCTGTTTTTT. Protein: CASSEDRQHRGKLTGELFF.

The chain uses TRBV7-2 and TRBJ2-2; TRBD1 aligns across 9 bases. The CDR3 extends over 15 amino acids. CDR1 is SGHTA and CDR2 is FQGNSA in the germline V gene. The junction had 4 bases not matched to a gene; V was cut back by 3 bases and J by 5 bases. CDR3: CASSFGTGRTGELFF. CDR3 bases: TGTGCCAGCAGCTTCGGGACAGGGCGTACCGGGGAGCTGTTTTTT. The whole variable domain, remainder taken from reference TRBV7-2 and TRBJ2-2, is GAGVSQSPSNKVTEKGKDVELRCDPISGHTALYWYRQSLGQGLEFLIYFQGNSAPDKSGLPSDRFSAERTGGSVSTLTIQRTQQEDSAVYLCASSFGTGRTGELFFGEGSRLTVL.